A single sample gave rise to the 12 T cell receptor beta chains below, sequenced in a study of human versus mouse CDR3 diversity and MHC coevolution. Some clones are missing from TCRdb's copy, which holds only in-frame ones; the method was immunoSEQ multiplex PCR. The sample shows roughly 80,000 clones, 85% to 95% of them seen only once. Input material: naive CD4+ T cells from blood. Subset reported: CD45RO-negative CD62L-positive naive CD4 T cells. The receptors were sampled from a person between 30 and 69 years old in good health.

The CDR3 loop is CASRDRQNTEAFF. In DNA, the CDR3 is TGCGCCAGCCGGGACAGACAGAACACTGAAGCTTTCTTT. The chain has TRBV10-2 and TRBJ1-1; 7 nucleotides line up with TRBD1. The germline gives CDR1 WSHSY, CDR2 SAAADI. V trimming: 8 bases; J trimming: 1 base; junction bases outside the gene matches: 4. CDR3 length equals 13 residues.

The CDR3 is CASSLGGTGPLYNEQFF. CDR3 nucleotides: TGTGCCAGCAGCTTAGGTGGGACAGGGCCATTATACAATGAGCAGTTCTTC. The chain employs TRBV7-8 and TRBJ2-1; 9 bases are a match to TRBD1. J lost 4 bases, V lost 1 base, and 8 bases had no gene match. Germline CDR1 is SGHVS and CDR2 is FQNEAQ. This CDR3 comprises 17 residues.

The count of this clone is one. The gene calls are TRBV5-6 and TRBJ1-1; TRBD1 agrees at 7 bases. V was pared by 3 bases and J by 3 bases, with 8 bases of the junction left unmatched. The CDR3 length is 15 residues. Germline assignment: CDR1 SGHDT and CDR2 YYEEEE. The DNA for the CDR3 is TGTGCCAGCAGCTCTAGGGGGCGAGTCGACACTGAAGCTTTCTTT. Translated: CASSSRGRVDTEAFF.

V usage is TRBV7-2 and J usage is TRBJ2-7; TRBD2 agrees at 7 bases. Trimming at V came to 3 bases and at J to 2 bases, leaving 7 bases not matched to a gene. The CDR3 runs 15 residues. From germline, CDR1 is SGHTA and CDR2 FQGNSA. The CDR3 DNA reads as TGTGCCAGCAGCTTGTCGCCGGGGGGTGCCTACGAGCAGTACTTC. As protein: CASSLSPGGAYEQYF.

On this clone: Compared with germline, one end of the junction differs, possibly owing to a read error. Other DNA variants within this sample encode the same CDR3. V usage is TRBV7-8 and J usage is TRBJ1-2; 10 bases align to TRBD1. CDR1 SGHVS and CDR2 FQNEAQ come from the germline V gene. The CDR3 is 16 residues long. DNA of the CDR3: TGTGCCAGCAGCCCCACCGCGGGACAGGGGACTATGGATTGGTCCTTC. Amino acid sequence: CASSPTAGQGTMDWSF. Together with reference TRBV7-8 and TRBJ1-2, the CDR3 gives the full variable domain: GAGVSQSPRYKVAKRGQDVALRCDPISGHVSLFWYQQALGQGPEFLTYFQNEAQLDKSGLPSDRFFAERPEGSVSTLKIQRTQQEDSAVYLCASSPTAGQGTMDWSFGSGTRLTVV.

CDR3 DNA: TGTGCCAGCAGTGAGGGCCCTCCCATCAACTATGGCTACACCTTC. Amino acids: CASSEGPPINYGYTF. The chain recombines TRBV6-1 with TRBJ1-2; the D is unclear. The germline V gene encodes CDR1 MNHNS and CDR2 SASEGT. The V end lost 3 bases, the J end lost 2 bases, and 13 bases lay between the germline ends. The CDR3 has 15 residues.

V and J are TRBV11-2 and TRBJ2-7; TRBD2 might be the D (5 bases). CDR3 length equals 13 residues. Germline assignment: CDR1 SGHAT and CDR2 FQNNGV. Trimming stripped 11 bases from V and 3 bases from J, with 17 bases between. The CDR3 bases are TGTGCCTCGTCCGCGGGTCCCAGCTACGAGCAGTACTTC. This gives the protein CASSAGPSYEQYF.

The chain carries TRBV5-1 and TRBJ2-2; 11 positions match TRBD2. This CDR3 contains 18 residues. Trimming at V came to 3 bases and at J to 1 base, leaving 8 bases not matched to a gene. CDR1 SGHRS and CDR2 YFSETQ come from the germline V gene. CDR3 sequence: CASSSRFSGRENTGELFF. CDR3 bases: TGCGCCAGCAGCTCCCGGTTTAGCGGGAGGGAGAACACCGGGGAGCTGTTTTTT. The full variable domain, in which reference TRBV5-1 and TRBJ2-2 provide the parts outside the CDR3, is KAGVTQTPRYLIKTRGQQVTLSCSPISGHRSVSWYQQTPGQGLQFLFEYFSETQRNKGNFPGRFSGRQFSNSRSEMNVSTLELGDSALYLCASSSRFSGRENTGELFFGEGSRLTVL.

This chain links TRBV19 with TRBJ2-3; 7 bases line up with TRBD1. Germline trimming cut 8 bases from V and 5 bases from J; bases unmatched to any gene: 7. Germline values: CDR1 LNHDA, CDR2 SQIVND (reference sequence). The CDR3 runs 13 residues. This CDR3 is CASADRTQDTQYF. DNA for the CDR3: TGTGCCAGTGCGGACAGGACCCAAGATACGCAGTATTTT.

The chain carries TRBV28 and TRBJ1-6, with TRBD1 identical over 8 bases. The CDR3 is 14 amino acids. Per the germline V gene, CDR1 is MDHEN and CDR2 is SYDVKM. With V trimmed by 4 bases and J by 7 bases, 3 bases remained unmatched. The DNA for the CDR3 is TGTGCCAGCAGTTCTCGGACAGGGAATTCACCCCTCCACTTT. Encoded protein: CASSSRTGNSPLHF.

The chain links TRBV13 to TRBJ2-5; D is possibly TRBD2 (10 bases). Germline V gives CDR1 PRHDT, CDR2 FYEKMQ (reference sequence). Deletions cut 6 bases from V and 3 bases from J, with 32 bases between. CDR3 length: 20 residues. The CDR3 protein is CASRRLRDRVVLAGEETQYF. DNA for the CDR3: TGTGCCAGCAGACGACTCCGGGACAGGGTAGTTCTAGCGGGAGAAGAGACCCAGTACTTC.

CDR3 DNA: TGTGCCAGCAGCTTTCAAGCGGGGGGTGAGCAGTTCTTC. Residues: CASSFQAGGEQFF. This chain links TRBV7-2 with TRBJ2-1; 9 bases match TRBD2. CDR1 SGHTA and CDR2 FQGNSA come from the germline V gene. This CDR3 region has 13 residues. V lost 3 bases and J lost 9; bases outside the gene matches: 3.